The rows below give T cell receptor beta chains drawn from one sample of a study of metastatic and nonmetastatic thyroid tumors. Through MiXCR, TCRdb re-clonotyped the PCR reads. The sample contains over 25,000 clones, more than 14% of which appear only once. The sequencing sample was made of blood. The receptors stem from a male donor with papillary thyroid cancer or a benign thyroid nodule (not recorded which). Some clones in this sample may be carry-over from other donors' samples. Both conserved end residues are trimmed from each CDR3. The D gene is left open where the match is weak.

v_gene	d_gene	CDR3aa
TRBV30	TRBD2	ASTPGLAGATNTGELF
TRBV30	TRBD1	AWSAPSTGDSPLH
TRBV3-1	TRBD1	ASSQMTGKYEQY
TRBV30	TRBD2	AWSVGLAGGSYEQY
TRBV12-3/TRBV12-4	.	ASSLWDGRGAPLH
TRBV6-1	.	ASSERTVIIQETQY
TRBV9	TRBD2	ASSVGGYCNEQF
TRBV10-2	.	ASSPQSTSSGNTIY
TRBV13	.	ASSSGGSLYEQY
TRBV7-9	.	ASSAGAYEQY
TRBV6-2/TRBV6-3	TRBD1	ASSYTWDRVNTEAF
TRBV5-4	TRBD1	ASSLGQGRNTEAF
TRBV19	TRBD1	ASSTHRDSHSYEQY
TRBV5-5	.	ASSLHGSGSADTQY
TRBV10-3	.	ATIESPSDEQF
TRBV30	.	AWSGGSGSEAF
TRBV7-2	.	ASSLGGGLFYEQY
TRBV30	TRBD2	AWSVGAGGSTDTQY
TRBV12-3/TRBV12-4	.	ASTLTEGKNIQY
TRBV30	TRBD1	AWIGDRGVNYGYT
TRBV2	.	ASSRMGAADTQY
TRBV3-1	TRBD2	ASSPRTSGIPEQF
TRBV14	TRBD1	ASSQDAGGYGYT
TRBV6-1	.	ASSWTDLSSPLH
TRBV11-3	TRBD2	ASSALAGVKGYEQY
TRBV5-1	TRBD1	ASSPTPGTVNYGYT
TRBV27	.	ASSLGANEKLF
TRBV28	.	ASSSRGGIRSYEQY
TRBV19	.	ASSRASGANVLT